This TCR beta chain was sequenced in a study of cytomegalovirus exposure and HLA in healthy donors. About the study: Among around 180 million T cells, an earlier analysis found roughly 100 million unique TCR beta sequences.

The PCR had 60 Vbeta and 13 Jbeta primers. The data were produced by immunoSEQ multiplex PCR, yet TCRdb's version contains in-frame clones alone and is incomplete. The sample totals under 150,000 clones. Study-wide points: High sensitivity and specificity were reportedly achieved when the classifier diagnosed cytomegalovirus status. Some public TCRs appeared in many individuals, while most sequences were rare. Highly shared variants forming one cluster were likely a sequencing artifact.

Concerning this clone: The antigen is unknown.

CDR3 size: 15 residues. Germline V gene data show CDR1 as LGHNA and CDR2 as YSLEER. V lost 5 bases and J 2 bases, leaving 14 bases between the germline ends. This receptor was obtained from a middle-aged woman in good health and CMV-seronegative. Specimen: PBMCs. This chain uses TRBV4-3 with TRBJ2-3; D possibly corresponds to TRBD1 (6 bases). The CDR3 spells CASSSSQGITDTQYF. The CDR3 nucleotides read TGCGCCAGCAGCTCATCCCAGGGGATCACAGATACGCAGTATTTT.